This is a list of T cell receptor beta chains from one sample in a study of blood T cell repertoires in COVID-19. Here immunoSEQ multiplex PCR was the method, and the copy in TCRdb shows in-frame clones only, minus some. The profile shows 180,000 or so clones, around 86% of them singletons. The sequenced material came from peripheral blood. The receptor set was obtained from a man aged 65 to 85 with acute or convalescent COVID-19. Each CDR3 is given with its conserved first and last residue. Clone size is not always given. Where it is, it says once, few, many or a class for expanded clones.

v_call: TRBV5-1; j_call: TRBJ1-5; clone_size: NA; cdr3_aa: CASALGTADSNQPQHF
v_call: TRBV4-1; j_call: TRBJ1-4; clone_size: NA; cdr3_aa: CASSRSTGFTNEKLFF
v_call: TRBV6-5; j_call: TRBJ2-2; clone_size: NA; cdr3_aa: CASSYSTTGGRELFF
v_call: TRBV24-1; j_call: TRBJ2-1; clone_size: NA; cdr3_aa: CATSPGTGRIVNEQFF
v_call: TRBV5-6; j_call: TRBJ2-3; clone_size: once; cdr3_aa: CASSLVAGADTQYF
v_call: TRBV5-3; j_call: TRBJ2-3; clone_size: NA; cdr3_aa: CARSLAQRGITDTQYF
v_call: TRBV7-2; j_call: TRBJ2-7; clone_size: NA; cdr3_aa: CASSLVSHAGASYEQYF
v_call: TRBV19; j_call: TRBJ1-5; clone_size: few; cdr3_aa: CASSHLGVDQPQHF
v_call: TRBV3-1/TRBV3-2; j_call: TRBJ2-5; clone_size: NA; cdr3_aa: CATGRVGTSGSGLGATQYF
v_call: TRBV19; j_call: TRBJ1-1; clone_size: NA; cdr3_aa: CASSIGGTGKENTEAFF
v_call: TRBV13; j_call: TRBJ1-1; clone_size: few; cdr3_aa: CASSSDMSSEAFF
v_call: TRBV9; j_call: TRBJ2-2; clone_size: NA; cdr3_aa: CASSVQGQQLTGELFF
v_call: TRBV4-3; j_call: TRBJ2-1; clone_size: once; cdr3_aa: CASSQELTAGQFF
v_call: TRBV5-1; j_call: TRBJ1-1; clone_size: NA; cdr3_aa: CASSAQGQNTEAFF
v_call: TRBV9; j_call: TRBJ2-7; clone_size: NA; cdr3_aa: CASSVGPLSSYEQYF
v_call: TRBV18; j_call: TRBJ2-7; clone_size: NA; cdr3_aa: CASSAGGAGSDEQYF
v_call: TRBV14; j_call: TRBJ2-5; clone_size: NA; cdr3_aa: CASRPSLTAQETQYF
v_call: TRBV7-9; j_call: TRBJ2-7; clone_size: NA; cdr3_aa: CASSSIRTGSSYEQYF
v_call: TRBV28; j_call: TRBJ1-1; clone_size: once; cdr3_aa: CASRSVNTEAFF
v_call: TRBV5-1; j_call: TRBJ2-7; clone_size: few; cdr3_aa: CASSPDSPIPYEQYF
v_call: TRBV30; j_call: TRBJ2-3; clone_size: NA; cdr3_aa: CAWSARERGTDTQYF
v_call: TRBV6-4; j_call: TRBJ2-6; clone_size: once; cdr3_aa: CASSAQGTNVLTF